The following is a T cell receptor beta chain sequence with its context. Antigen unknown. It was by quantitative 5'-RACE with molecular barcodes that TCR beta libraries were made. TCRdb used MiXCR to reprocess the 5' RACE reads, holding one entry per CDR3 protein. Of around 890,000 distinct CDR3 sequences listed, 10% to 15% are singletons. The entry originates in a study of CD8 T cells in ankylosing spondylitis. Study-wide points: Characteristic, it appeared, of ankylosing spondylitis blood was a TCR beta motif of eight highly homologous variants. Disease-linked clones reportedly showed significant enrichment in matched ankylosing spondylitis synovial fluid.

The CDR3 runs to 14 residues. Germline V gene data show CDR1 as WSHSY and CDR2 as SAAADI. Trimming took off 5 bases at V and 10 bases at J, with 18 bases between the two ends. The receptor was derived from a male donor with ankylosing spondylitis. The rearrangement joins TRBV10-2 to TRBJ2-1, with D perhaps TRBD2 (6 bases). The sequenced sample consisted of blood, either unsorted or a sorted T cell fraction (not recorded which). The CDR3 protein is CASSPRWGVSEQFF. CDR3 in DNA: TGCGCCAGCAGTCCCCGCTGGGGGGTGAGCGAGCAGTTCTTC.